A selection of T cell receptor beta chains follows, all from one sample in a study of cytomegalovirus exposure and HLA in healthy donors. Using immunoSEQ multiplex PCR, the repertoire was profiled, and TCRdb retains in-frame clones only, with some absent. The profile shows over 150,000 clones, about 80% of them singletons. Sequencing was carried out using PBMCs. The receptor source for this set is a man aged 25 to 40 in good health and CMV-seropositive. Each CDR3 is given with its conserved first and last residue. D genes are given only for firm matches. Expanded clones are given a class, and other clones once, few, many or no size at all.

V gene	J gene	D gene	clone size	CDR3 DNA	CDR3 protein
TRBV6-1	TRBJ1-4	NA	NA	TGTGCCAGCATGGCGGGGGAGGGAGAAAAACTGTTTTTT	CASMAGEGEKLFF
TRBV6-1	TRBJ1-3	NA	NA	TGTGCCAGCCCCGAGGGACTCCGCGGCGGCGCCATATATTTT	CASPEGLRGGAIYF
TRBV7-6	TRBJ2-7	TRBD2	NA	TGTGCCAGCAGCCGCCCGGGGGGCGAGCAGTACTTC	CASSRPGGEQYF
TRBV13	TRBJ1-6	NA	NA	TGTGCCAGCAGCTTATTGGGCCAGAGCTCCTATAATTCACCCCTCCACTTT	CASSLLGQSSYNSPLHF
TRBV5-6	TRBJ2-7	TRBD1	NA	TGTGCCAGCACCGTCGGGACAGGGTGGGAGCAGTACTTC	CASTVGTGWEQYF
TRBV18	TRBJ2-7	NA	NA	TGTGCCAGCTCACCCTTCCGGGACTCTCCCTACGAGCAGTACTTC	CASSPFRDSPYEQYF
TRBV19	TRBJ1-2	NA	NA	TGTGCCAGTATCGCAGACGGGGGATTCGTCGGTGGCTACACCTTC	CASIADGGFVGGYTF
TRBV30	TRBJ2-1	TRBD2	NA	TGTGCCTGTAGACTAGCGGGCAATGAGCAGTTCTTC	CACRLAGNEQFF
TRBV6-1	TRBJ2-7	TRBD1	once	TGTGCCAGCGCCCGGGACAGGGGGCGCTTCGAGCAGTACTTC	CASARDRGRFEQYF
TRBV28	TRBJ1-5	NA	NA	TGTGCCAGCAGTTTAATGGGCGATAAGCCCCAGCATTTT	CASSLMGDKPQHF
TRBV9	TRBJ2-1	TRBD2	NA	TGTGCCAGCAGCCCGAGGACTAGCGGGAGGTTAAGGGACGATGAGCAGTTCTTC	CASSPRTSGRLRDDEQFF
TRBV25-1	TRBJ1-2	TRBD1	NA	TGTGCCAACAGAGACAGGGGGCGAGGCTACACCTTC	CANRDRGRGYTF
TRBV4-2	TRBJ2-3	NA	NA	TGTGCCAGCAGCCAGGCCGGGACTAGCACAGATACGCAGTATTTT	CASSQAGTSTDTQYF
TRBV27	TRBJ2-2	TRBD1	NA	TGTGCCAGCCTAGGGACAGGGGGCTACACCGGGGAGCTGTTTTTT	CASLGTGGYTGELFF
TRBV28	TRBJ1-4	NA	NA	TGTGCCAGCAGTTTAGCAACGGGGGGCGAAAAACTGTTTTTT	CASSLATGGEKLFF
TRBV12-5	TRBJ2-5	TRBD2	NA	TGTGCTAGTGGGGCACTCGGACTAGCCGGAGAGACCCAGTACTTC	CASGALGLAGETQYF
TRBV29-1	TRBJ2-5	TRBD2	NA	TGCAGCGCGCACGGGACTAGGTTGCGAGAGACCCAGTACTTC	CSAHGTRLRETQYF
TRBV2	TRBJ2-7	TRBD2	NA	TGTGCCAGCAGTGACCCTAGCGGGGCCTACGAGCAGTACTTC	CASSDPSGAYEQYF
TRBV29-1	TRBJ2-1	TRBD2	NA	TGCAGCGTTGGAGGCGGGAGGACTAATGAGCAGTTCTTC	CSVGGGRTNEQFF
TRBV5-1	TRBJ2-2	NA	NA	TGCGCCAGCAGCTTGGATCTGGGAGCGGTGAGCACCGGGGAGCTGTTTTTT	CASSLDLGAVSTGELFF
TRBV30	TRBJ1-4	NA	few	TGTGCCTGGAGTCTGAGGGTGGGCCTTGAAAAACTGTTTTTT	CAWSLRVGLEKLFF
TRBV6-6	TRBJ1-6	TRBD1	NA	TGTGCCACCCTGCGGGACAGGGGTGGGAATTCACCCCTCCACTTT	CATLRDRGGNSPLHF
TRBV5-1	TRBJ2-5	NA	NA	TGCGCCAGCAGCTACACGGGGCGGGGGCGTCAAGAGACCCAGTACTTC	CASSYTGRGRQETQYF
TRBV15	TRBJ1-5	TRBD1	NA	TGTGCCACCAGCAGAGATCAGGGGGAGAATCAGCCCCAGCATTTT	CATSRDQGENQPQHF
TRBV28	TRBJ1-2	TRBD1	NA	TGTGCCAGCAGTTCAAGCTCAGGGGGCGCGGGCTATGGCCACACCTTC	CASSSSSGGAGYGHTF
TRBV6-6	TRBJ2-5	TRBD2	NA	TGTGCCAGCAGCCCCATTAGCGGGACCGGGGTGACCCAGTACTTC	CASSPISGTGVTQYF
TRBV6-1	TRBJ1-6	TRBD1	NA	TGTGCCAGCAGTGAAGGATGGACAGGGGGATGGTATAATTCACCCCTCCACTTT	CASSEGWTGGWYNSPLHF
TRBV5-6	TRBJ1-5	NA	NA	TGTGCCAGCAGCTCTCGGGGCGCGGGGAAATTCTATCAGCCCCAGCATTTT	CASSSRGAGKFYQPQHF
TRBV15	TRBJ2-7	NA	NA	TGTGCCACCAGCAGAGATCCAACCTACGAGCAGTACTTC	CATSRDPTYEQYF
TRBV30	TRBJ2-6	NA	NA	TGTGCCTGGACCAGAAGGGGTCCCCACTCTGGTGCCAACGTCCTGACTTTC	CAWTRRGPHSGANVLTF
TRBV7-2	TRBJ2-3	TRBD2	NA	TGTGCCAGCAGCTTAGCCGGGCTAGCGGGAGATACGCAGTATTTT	CASSLAGLAGDTQYF
TRBV2	TRBJ2-3	TRBD1	NA	TGTGCCGGCCAGGGCGACAGGGGGTACACAGATACGCAGTATTTT	CAGQGDRGYTDTQYF
TRBV29-1	TRBJ2-5	NA	NA	TGCAGCGCCGTCGACACTTACCAAGAGACCCAGTACTTC	CSAVDTYQETQYF
TRBV29-1	TRBJ1-1	TRBD1	NA	TGCAGCGTCCGTGACAGGGACACTGAAGCTTTCTTT	CSVRDRDTEAFF
TRBV7-9	TRBJ1-1	NA	NA	TGTGCCAGCAGCTTAGTGTCAGGCAGTGTTAAGATGCGAGCTTTCTTT	CASSLVSGSVKMRAFF
TRBV28	TRBJ2-5	TRBD1	once	TGTGCCAGCAGGCCCAGGGGGCTAGAGACCCAGTACTTC	CASRPRGLETQYF
TRBV28	TRBJ1-2	TRBD1	once	TGTGCCAGCAGGGGGGACAGGGCACTATGGGGCTACACCTTC	CASRGDRALWGYTF
TRBV5-5	TRBJ2-3	TRBD2	NA	TGTGCCAGCAGCAGACTAGCGGGAGGGCGAACAGATACGCAGTATTTT	CASSRLAGGRTDTQYF
TRBV11-2	TRBJ2-2	TRBD2	NA	TGTGCCAGCAGCTTAGAATTTCGGGGGGGGGAGTACGGGGAGCTGTTTTTT	CASSLEFRGGEYGELFF
TRBV6-1	TRBJ2-7	NA	NA	TGTGCCAGCAGTGAAGGCGGACAATCTTACGAGCAGTACTTC	CASSEGGQSYEQYF
TRBV7-9	TRBJ2-7	NA	few	TGTGCCAGCAGCTTCTCCGGCTCCTACGAGCAGTACTTC	CASSFSGSYEQYF
TRBV6-5	TRBJ1-6	NA	NA	TGTGCCAGCAGTTGGACGGGGTCGGAAGATAATTCACCCCTCCACTTT	CASSWTGSEDNSPLHF
TRBV7-9	TRBJ2-7	NA	NA	TGTGCCACCTCGTTCGTATCCTCCTACGAGCAGTACTTC	CATSFVSSYEQYF
TRBV29-1	TRBJ1-1	NA	NA	TGCAGCTCAATAGACGGCGGGAACACTGAAGCTTTCTTT	CSSIDGGNTEAFF
TRBV7-2	TRBJ1-3	NA	NA	TGTGCCAGCAGCTTAGGGCCCAGGGTCTCTGGAAACACCATATATTTT	CASSLGPRVSGNTIYF
TRBV5-1	TRBJ2-7	TRBD2	NA	TGCGCCAGCCGATCTAGCGGGAGCCTAAAATTCTACGAGCAGTACTTC	CASRSSGSLKFYEQYF
TRBV30	TRBJ1-2	TRBD1	NA	TGTGCCTGGAATTGGGACAGGGGGTTCGATGGCTACACCTTC	CAWNWDRGFDGYTF
TRBV15	TRBJ2-1	TRBD1	NA	TGTGCCACCAGCAGAGATACAGGGGGCATCGATGAGCAGTTCTTC	CATSRDTGGIDEQFF
TRBV6-1	TRBJ2-7	TRBD2	NA	TGTGCCAGCAGGCCGCAGAGCGGGAGCTCCTACGAGCAGTACTTC	CASRPQSGSSYEQYF
TRBV19	TRBJ2-7	NA	NA	TGTGCCAGTAGTGGACAGATCACCCGAGCCTACGAGCAGTACTTC	CASSGQITRAYEQYF